One sample yielded the 32 T cell receptor beta chains listed below, sequenced in a study of T cell changes during pregnancy in multiple sclerosis. Sequencing was performed with immunoSEQ multiplex PCR; in TCRdb, only in-frame clones are kept and a portion is missing. The sample includes approximately 70,000 clones, 90% to 95% seen only once; the top ten take roughly 1.5%. Sequenced here: peripheral blood, sampled after pregnancy. The source is a female donor with multiple sclerosis, enrolled in a pregnancy study.

The gene calls are TRBV7-2 and TRBJ2-2; the match to TRBD2 covers 12 bases. Germline-derived CDR1 and CDR2 are SGHTA and FQGNSA. Trimming at V came to 4 bases and at J to 8 bases, leaving 5 bases not matched to a gene. The CDR3 is 15 residues long. The DNA for the CDR3 is TGTGCCAGCAGCTGGACTAGCGGGGACTTTGGGGAGCTGTTTTTT. The encoded protein is CASSWTSGDFGELFF.

The chain uses TRBV5-1 and TRBJ2-2; D remains ambiguous. Germline CDR1 and CDR2: SGHRS and YFSETQ. The CDR3 spans 14 residues. The V end lost 7 bases, the J end lost 0 bases, and 10 bases lay between the germline ends. Written as DNA, the CDR3 is TGCGCCAGCTGGGCAGATTCGAACACCGGGGAGCTGTTTTTT. As protein: CASWADSNTGELFF.

This chain links TRBV2 with TRBJ2-1; 11 bases fit TRBD2. With V trimmed by 5 bases and J by 9 bases, 6 bases remained unmatched. Germline CDR1 SNHLY, CDR2 FYNNEI. There are 14 residues in the CDR3. DNA of the CDR3: TGTGCCAGCAGTTGGCTAGCGGGAGGAGGTGAGCAGTTCTTC. Translation gives CASSWLAGGGEQFF.

The DNA for the CDR3 is TGTGCCAGCAGCTTGTATGAGGGGAGGGGAGCTTTCTTT. This gives the protein CASSLYEGRGAFF. The chain uses TRBV5-4 and TRBJ1-1, with D possibly being TRBD1 (5 bases). Trimming shortened V by 1 base and J by 10 bases, and 14 bases separated the two germline ends. Per germline, CDR1 SGHNT and CDR2 YYREEE (reference sequence). The CDR3 extends over 13 amino acids.

The J gene is TRBJ1-6, the V gene TRBV2; D possibly corresponds to TRBD1 (6 bases). The CDR3 runs to 14 residues. Trimming pared 7 bases from V and 7 bases from J, leaving 14 bases between. Germline V gene sequence: CDR1 SNHLY, CDR2 FYNNEI. The CDR3 region has the DNA TGTGCCAGCACTTCCGGGACACCAAATTCACCCCTCCACTTT. Translating it yields CASTSGTPNSPLHF.

The chain has TRBV5-6 and TRBJ2-2; 9 bases are shared with TRBD1. V shed 4 bases and J 3 bases; nucleotides not matched to a gene: 1. The CDR3 extends over 14 amino acids. Per the germline V gene, CDR1 is SGHDT and CDR2 is YYEEEE. The CDR3 sequence is CASSRTGDTGELFF. DNA for the CDR3: TGTGCCAGCAGCCGGACAGGGGACACCGGGGAGCTGTTTTTT.

Comments on this clone: One end of the junction varies from germline; a read error may be responsible. The gene calls are TRBV30 and TRBJ2-7; maybe TRBD1 (6 bases). The germline CDR1 and CDR2 sequences are GTSNPN and SVGIG (reference sequence). The CDR3 covers 12 residues. The CDR3, as DNA: TGTGCCTGGAGTGTAATAATGGGACATTATCTCTTC. Amino acid sequence: CAWSVIMGHYLF.

This sequence joins TRBV5-1 and TRBJ1-2, with unresolved D. Germline V lookup: CDR1 SGHRS, CDR2 YFSETQ. V gave up 1 base and J gave up 6 bases, with 22 bases separating them. The CDR3 contains 17 residues. The CDR3 spells CASSLWAGPGLEDGYTF. CDR3 nucleotides: TGCGCCAGCAGCTTGTGGGCTGGGCCCGGCCTTGAAGATGGCTACACCTTC.

CDR3 sequence reads: CASSQELAGGDTQYF. The CDR3 DNA reads TGCGCCAGCAGCCAAGAACTAGCGGGAGGAGATACGCAGTATTTT. V and J are TRBV4-3 and TRBJ2-3; 12 bases agree with TRBD2. This CDR3 contains 15 residues. Germline assignment: CDR1 LGHNA and CDR2 YSLEER. Germline trimming cut 0 bases from V and 5 bases from J; bases unmatched to any gene: 0.

This clone has just one count. The chain links TRBV30 to TRBJ1-5; tentative D call: TRBD1 (6 bases). Between the trimmed V and J ends, which lost 4 bases and 4 bases, there was a span of 11 bases. This CDR3 region has 13 residues. In germline, CDR1 is GTSNPN, CDR2 SVGIG (reference sequence). DNA of the CDR3: TGTGCCTGGACTACAGGGCTGAATCAGCCCCAGCATTTT. Protein sequence: CAWTTGLNQPQHF. Combining the CDR3 with reference TRBV30 and TRBJ1-5 gives the whole variable domain SQTIHQWPATLVQPVGSPLSLECTVEGTSNPNLYWYRQAAGRGLQLLFYSVGIGQISSEVPQNLSASRPQDRQFILSSKKLLLSDSGFYLCAWTTGLNQPQHFGDGTRLSIL.

This chain connects TRBV27 to TRBJ2-6, with D unclear. The V gene lost 6 bases and the J gene lost 0 bases, with 12 bases spanning the gap. This CDR3 spans 16 amino acids. The germline V gene encodes CDR1 MNHEY and CDR2 SMNVEV (reference sequence). Written as DNA, the CDR3 is TGTGCCAGCAGAGAGCAGGTTTTCTCTGGGGCCAACGTCCTGACTTTC. This translates into CASREQVFSGANVLTF.

V is TRBV5-1 and J is TRBJ2-2; D is possibly TRBD2 (5 bases). Trimming took 0 bases from V and 2 from J, leaving 11 bases between them. The CDR3 extends over 16 amino acids. Germline V CDR1 and CDR2: SGHRS, YFSETQ. The CDR3 DNA follows: TGCGCCAGCAGCTTGGCCGAACGGGGAAACACCGGGGAGCTGTTTTTT. It translates to CASSLAERGNTGELFF.

The rearrangement uses TRBV11-2 and TRBJ2-2, with TRBD2 identical over 8 bases. Per germline, CDR1 SGHAT and CDR2 FQNNGV. The length of the CDR3 is 17 residues. Trimming at V came to 0 bases and at J to 4 bases, leaving 7 bases not matched to a gene. CDR3 protein: CASSLDRGGRGTGELFF. The CDR3 bases are TGTGCCAGCAGCTTAGACCGGGGGGGGCGCGGCACCGGGGAGCTGTTTTTT.

V and J are TRBV9 and TRBJ2-5, with 8 bases that match TRBD2. V gave up 4 bases and J gave up 2 bases; unmatched junction bases: 4. Germline V gives CDR1 SGDLS, CDR2 YYNGEE. The CDR3 is made up of 14 amino acids. The CDR3 DNA sequence: TGTGCCAGCAGCTTCCGGGGGGGGCAAGAGACCCAGTACTTC. Translating gives CASSFRGGQETQYF.

V gene TRBV6-6 combines with J gene TRBJ2-5; 8 bases are a match to TRBD1. CDR1 is MNHNY and CDR2 is SVGAGI in the germline V gene (reference sequence). This CDR3 is 16 amino acids long. V dropped 4 bases and J dropped 6; count of bases not matched to a gene: 13. CDR3 nucleotides: TGTGCCAGCAGTTTCTCGCGGACAGGGAGGTATCAGACCCAGTACTTC. Translating gives CASSFSRTGRYQTQYF.

The chain combines TRBV19 with TRBJ2-2; 8 nucleotides match TRBD1. V was pared by 1 base and J by 3 bases, with 10 bases of the junction left unmatched. The CDR3 runs to 18 residues. Germline CDR1 LNHDA, CDR2 SQIVND (reference sequence). The CDR3 region has the DNA TGTGCCAGTAGTATAGTAGGGCACAGGGGGGCCTACACCGGGGAGCTGTTTTTT. Its protein is CASSIVGHRGAYTGELFF.

The chain joins TRBV10-2 to TRBJ2-3; D is possibly TRBD1 (5 bases). Germline CDR1 WSHSY, CDR2 SAAADI. The CDR3 covers 14 residues. V dropped 3 bases and J dropped 8 bases, with 15 bases sitting between them. The CDR3 bases are TGCGCCAGCAGTGAATCCAGGATTCAGGGTACGCAGTATTTT. It is translated as CASSESRIQGTQYF.

V gene TRBV6-5 combines with J gene TRBJ1-4; maybe TRBD1 (5 bases). The CDR3 loop spans 11 amino acids. V lost 6 bases, J lost 8 bases, and 7 bases lay in between. Germline V gene sequence: CDR1 MNHEY, CDR2 SVGAGI. The CDR3 DNA reads TGTGCCAGCAGCGCAGGGGAAAAACTGTTTTTT. This codes for CASSAGEKLFF.

The rearrangement joins TRBV5-1 to TRBJ1-2; weak D call: TRBD1 (5 bases). The CDR3 runs to 12 residues. Germline CDR1 reads SGHRS; CDR2 reads YFSETQ. V lost 1 base and J 8 bases, leaving 9 bases between the germline ends. The CDR3 region is CASSLWGDGYTF. The CDR3, as DNA: TGCGCCAGCAGCTTGTGGGGGGACGGCTACACCTTC.

The gene calls are TRBV21-1 and TRBJ2-1; the D segment call TRBD2 is taken from the table without a DNA check. TRBV21-1 is designated a pseudogene. The CDR3 sequence is 13 residues long. The CDR3 protein is CASRPHRVDEQFF. DNA for the CDR3: TGTGCCAGCAGACCCCATCGGGTTGATGAGCAGTTCTTC.

The chain has TRBV21-1 and TRBJ1-1; the table gives TRBD1 as D, unverified against the DNA. TRBV21-1 is a recognized pseudogene. The CDR3 consists of 13 residues. CDR3 protein: CARLDRDDTEAFF. The CDR3 DNA follows: TGTGCCAGATTGGACAGGGACGACACTGAAGCTTTCTTT.

The chain employs TRBV11-2 and TRBJ2-1, with 7 bases matching TRBD2. Germline V lookup: CDR1 SGHAT, CDR2 FQNNGV. J was trimmed by 10 bases and V by 0 bases; bases with no gene match: 3. CDR3 length: 13 residues. This CDR3 reads CASSLDRGDEQFF. CDR3 coding DNA: TGTGCCAGCAGCTTAGATCGGGGGGACGAGCAGTTCTTC.

The V gene is TRBV18, the J gene TRBJ1-2, with D possibly being TRBD1 (6 bases). The CDR3 runs 15 residues. Germline V gene data show CDR1 as KGHSH and CDR2 as LQKENI. V lost 3 bases to trimming and J lost 5 bases, with 16 bases between them. The CDR3 spells CASSPITGSSYGYTF. CDR3 DNA: TGTGCCAGCTCACCGATTACAGGGTCGTCTTATGGCTACACCTTC. Together with reference TRBV18 and TRBJ1-2, the CDR3 gives the full variable domain: NAGVMQNPRHLVRRRGQEARLRCSPMKGHSHVYWYRQLPEEGLKFMVYLQKENIIDESGMPKERFSAEFPKEGPSILRIQQVVRGDSAAYFCASSPITGSSYGYTFGSGTRLTVV.

This rearrangement joins TRBV5-1 to TRBJ2-5; 11 bases match TRBD2. The germline gives CDR1 SGHRS, CDR2 YFSETQ. The CDR3 has 17 residues. V was pared by 1 base and J by 5 bases, with 10 bases of the junction left unmatched. CDR3 amino acids: CASSLTLAGGIQETQYF. In nucleotides, the CDR3 is TGCGCCAGCAGCTTGACCCTAGCGGGAGGAATCCAGGAGACCCAGTACTTC. The whole variable domain, remainder taken from reference TRBV5-1 and TRBJ2-5, is KAGVTQTPRYLIKTRGQQVTLSCSPISGHRSVSWYQQTPGQGLQFLFEYFSETQRNKGNFPGRFSGRQFSNSRSEMNVSTLELGDSALYLCASSLTLAGGIQETQYFGPGTRLLVL.

The chain employs TRBV5-1 and TRBJ2-6; 9 positions agree with TRBD1. CDR1 is SGHRS, CDR2 YFSETQ, per germline. V dropped 4 bases and J dropped 0; count of bases not matched to a gene: 5. The CDR3 has 17 amino acids. CDR3 nucleotides: TGCGCCAGCAGCGTGGACAGGGGATTCTCTGGGGCCAACGTCCTGACTTTC. It translates to CASSVDRGFSGANVLTF.

This clone occurred once. The chain recombines TRBV30 with TRBJ2-2; 7 bases are shared with TRBD1. CDR3 length: 14 residues. Germline assignment: CDR1 GTSNPN and CDR2 SVGIG (reference sequence). Trimming removed 0 bases from V and 5 bases from J; junction bases left unmatched: 3. The CDR3: CAWSVQGWTGELFF. The CDR3 nucleotides read TGTGCCTGGAGTGTACAGGGGTGGACCGGGGAGCTGTTTTTT.

This rearrangement joins TRBV6-7 to TRBJ2-3; 8 nucleotides align to TRBD2. TRBV6-7 belongs to the ORF category, with a function that is uncertain. V lost 2 bases to trimming and J lost 4 bases; unmatched junction nucleotides: 11. The CDR3 is made up of 17 amino acids. The CDR3 loop is CASSYPELADRPDTQYF. The CDR3 DNA reads TGTGCCAGCAGTTACCCGGAACTAGCGGACCGCCCAGATACGCAGTATTTT.

J is TRBJ1-4 and V is TRBV6-5; 8 bases align to TRBD1. The V gene end was trimmed by 5 bases and the J gene end by 3 bases; junction bases not matched to a gene: 5. This CDR3 comprises 15 residues. CDR1 is MNHEY and CDR2 is SVGAGI in the germline V gene. CDR3 sequence (DNA): TGTGCCAGCAGTCCCAGGGGGCGATCTAATGAAAAACTGTTTTTT. This gives the protein CASSPRGRSNEKLFF.

This CDR3 is CASSWDTSSGGYTF. The CDR3 DNA reads as TGTGCCAGCAGTTGGGACACATCGTCCGGTGGCTACACCTTC. This rearrangement joins TRBV6-6 to TRBJ1-2, with D perhaps TRBD1 (6 bases). The V end lost 4 bases, the J end lost 7 bases, and 16 bases lay between the germline ends. The length of the CDR3 is 14 residues. Germline lookup yields CDR1 MNHNY and CDR2 SVGAGI (reference sequence).

The chain has TRBV28 and TRBJ1-5; D call uncertain. This CDR3 is built from 15 residues. Germline V gene lookup returns CDR1 MDHEN and CDR2 SYDVKM. Trimming took 7 bases from V and 2 from J, leaving 15 bases between them. The CDR3 region is CASTSIRRGNQPQHF. CDR3 sequence (DNA): TGTGCCAGCACCAGCATACGGAGGGGCAATCAGCCCCAGCATTTT.

This clone was recorded a few times. The rearrangement joins TRBV28 to TRBJ1-2; tentative D call: TRBD1 (5 bases). Trimming shortened V by 4 bases and J by 0 bases, and 12 bases separated the two germline ends. Germline-derived CDR1 and CDR2 are MDHEN and SYDVKM. This CDR3 contains 15 residues. The CDR3 nucleotides read TGTGCCAGCAGTTCCCCGACGGGGGCTAACTATGGCTACACCTTC. It translates to CASSSPTGANYGYTF.

This chain connects TRBV19 to TRBJ2-1, with unresolved D. CDR1 and CDR2 from the germline V gene are LNHDA and SQIVND (reference sequence). V dropped 5 bases and J dropped 10 bases, with 18 bases sitting between them. The CDR3 is 14 amino acids. The DNA of the CDR3 is TGTGCCAGTAGTTCCCTCCAACCCCGGTCGGAGCAGTTCTTC. Protein: CASSSLQPRSEQFF. Full variable domain (missing parts from reference TRBV19 and TRBJ2-1): DGGITQSPKYLFRKEGQNVTLSCEQNLNHDAMYWYRQDPGQGLRLIYYSQIVNDFQKGDIAEGYSVSREKKESFPLTVTSAQKNPTAFYLCASSSLQPRSEQFFGPGTRLTVL.